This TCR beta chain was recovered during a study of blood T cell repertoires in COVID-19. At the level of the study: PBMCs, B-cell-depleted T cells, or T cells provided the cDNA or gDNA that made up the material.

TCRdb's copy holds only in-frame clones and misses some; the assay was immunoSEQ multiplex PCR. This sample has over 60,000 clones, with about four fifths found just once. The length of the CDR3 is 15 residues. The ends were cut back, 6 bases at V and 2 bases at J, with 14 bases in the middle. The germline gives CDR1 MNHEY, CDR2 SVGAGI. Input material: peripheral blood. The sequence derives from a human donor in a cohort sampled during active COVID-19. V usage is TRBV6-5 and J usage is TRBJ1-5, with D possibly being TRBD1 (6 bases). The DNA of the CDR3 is TGTGCCAGCAGCGGTCTACAGGGCGGCAATCAGCCCCAGCATTTT. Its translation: CASSGLQGGNQPQHF.